The 32 T cell receptor beta chains below all came from one sample that was sequenced in a study of shared clonotypes between healthy human individuals. The repertoire was sequenced with immunoSEQ multiplex PCR; TCRdb's copy has only in-frame clones and lacks some. The table shows some 1.1 million clones, with roughly 80% occurring only once. Sequenced material: memory CD4+ T cells from PBMCs. Subset indicated: CD45RA-negative fraction. The origin of the receptors is a man aged 18 to 30 in good health. Some clones in this sample may be carry-over from other donors' samples.

The sample holds a few counts of this clone. The chain couples TRBV6-5 to TRBJ2-5; no clear D gene. The CDR3 has 13 amino acids. Per germline, CDR1 MNHEY and CDR2 SVGAGI. Trimming took off 7 bases at V and 4 bases at J, with 13 bases between the two ends. CDR3: CASMGRNGETQYF. Here the CDR3 DNA reads TGTGCCAGCATGGGCAGAAATGGAGAGACCCAGTACTTC.

This clone occurred a few times. V is TRBV5-4 and J is TRBJ2-3; the D gene is possibly TRBD1 (6 bases). This CDR3 is 16 amino acids long. From germline, CDR1 is SGHNT and CDR2 YYREEE (reference sequence). V lost 3 bases and J 3 bases, leaving 17 bases between the germline ends. The CDR3 loop is CASSSRPGHLTDTQYF. The CDR3 DNA sequence: TGTGCCAGCAGCTCCCGCCCGGGACACCTTACAGATACGCAGTATTTT.

CDR3 coding DNA: TGTGCCAGCAGCTCCCGGGCGGGAGGGTTGGACAATGAGCAGTTCTTC. Protein product: CASSSRAGGLDNEQFF. The chain uses TRBV7-9 and TRBJ2-1; TRBD2 matches 9 bases. CDR1 is SEHNR, CDR2 FQNEAQ, per germline (reference sequence). The CDR3 runs to 16 residues. The V gene end was trimmed by 4 bases and the J gene end by 5 bases; junction bases not matched to a gene: 9.

The chain is built from TRBV7-8 and TRBJ2-6, with D perhaps matching TRBD1 (6 bases). Germline lookup yields CDR1 SGHVS and CDR2 FQNEAQ. There are 20 residues in the CDR3. The ends were cut back, 1 base at V and 2 bases at J, with 21 bases in the middle. The CDR3 is CASSLGLRTAQGPGANVLTF. The CDR3 DNA is TGTGCCAGCAGCTTAGGGCTACGGACAGCCCAAGGACCTGGGGCCAACGTCCTGACTTTC.

There are a few counts of this clone. Other DNA sequences in the same sample also yield this CDR3. This chain links TRBV9 with TRBJ2-5; tentatively, D is TRBD2 (5 bases). The CDR3 totals 14 residues. Germline loops: CDR1 SGDLS, CDR2 YYNGEE. V was cut by 0 bases and J by 2 bases, with 8 bases left in between. The CDR3: CASSVGGSQETQYF. The CDR3 nucleotides are TGTGCCAGCAGCGTAGGCGGGTCTCAAGAGACCCAGTACTTC.

The rearrangement links TRBV19 to TRBJ1-1; D is perhaps TRBD1 (5 bases). Trimming pared 2 bases from V and 0 bases from J, leaving 10 bases between. Germline CDR1 LNHDA, CDR2 SQIVND (reference sequence). CDR3 length: 15 amino acids. CDR3 sequence reads: CASSIQGRVNTEAFF. In DNA form, the CDR3 reads TGTGCCAGTAGTATACAGGGAAGGGTGAACACTGAAGCTTTCTTT.

A single count supports this clone. In DNA form, the CDR3 reads TGTGCCAGCAGTTCGACAGAGTTCAATCAGCCCCAGCATTTT. This sequence encodes CASSSTEFNQPQHF. The chain has TRBV28 and TRBJ1-5; the D gene is possibly TRBD1 (5 bases). CDR1 MDHEN and CDR2 SYDVKM come from the germline V gene. There are 14 residues in the CDR3. Trimming took 4 bases from V and 3 from J, leaving 10 bases between them. The complete variable domain, with remaining parts taken from reference TRBV28 and TRBJ1-5, reads DVKVTQSSRYLVKRTGEKVFLECVQDMDHENMFWYRQDPGLGLRLIYFSYDVKMKEKGDIPEGYSVSREKKERFSLILESASTNQTSMYLCASSSTEFNQPQHFGDGTRLSIL.

This sequence joins TRBV9 and TRBJ2-3; 7 positions match TRBD2. V dropped 0 bases and J dropped 3; count of bases not matched to a gene: 4. From germline, CDR1 is SGDLS and CDR2 YYNGEE. The CDR3 is 15 residues long. Written as DNA, the CDR3 is TGTGCCAGCAGCGTAGGACTAGCCGAGACAGATACGCAGTATTTT. This sequence encodes CASSVGLAETDTQYF. The complete variable domain, with remaining parts taken from reference TRBV9 and TRBJ2-3, reads DSGVTQTPKHLITATGQRVTLRCSPRSGDLSVYWYQQSLDQGLQFLIQYYNGEERAKGNILERFSAQQFPDLHSELNLSSLELGDSALYFCASSVGLAETDTQYFGPGTRLTVL.

Notes on this clone: Within the sample, other DNA sequences also encode this same CDR3. V usage is TRBV5-4 and J usage is TRBJ1-1; D not resolved. Germline values: CDR1 SGHNT, CDR2 YYREEE (reference sequence). The V end lost 2 bases, the J end lost 2 bases, and 10 bases lay between the germline ends. The CDR3 runs 14 residues. CDR3 in DNA: TGTGCCAGCAGCTTAGATAGGAGAAACACTGAAGCTTTCTTT. The encoded protein is CASSLDRRNTEAFF.

The chain has TRBV7-9 and TRBJ1-6; D is perhaps TRBD1 (5 bases). Deletions cut 4 bases from V and 8 bases from J, with 9 bases between. Germline-derived CDR1 and CDR2 are SEHNR and FQNEAQ (reference sequence). The CDR3 is 13 amino acids. The CDR3 DNA sequence: TGTGCCAGCAGCTCGACGGGGGATTCACCCCTCCACTTT. Residues: CASSSTGDSPLHF.

Points on this clone: Given a much more abundant clone one base away, this may be a read error. Other DNA sequences in the sample encode the same CDR3. V and J are TRBV2 and TRBJ2-5; 8 bases line up with TRBD1. This CDR3 region has 12 residues. Germline V CDR1 and CDR2: SNHLY, FYNNEI. With V trimmed by 6 bases and J by 4 bases, 1 base remained unmatched. CDR3 coding DNA: TGTGCCAGCAGAGACAGGGGAGAGACCCAGTACTTC. This translates into CASRDRGETQYF.

CDR3 DNA: TGTGCCAGCAGCATAACCGGGACAGGGTACGAGCAGTACTTC. This sequence encodes CASSITGTGYEQYF. This sequence joins TRBV13 and TRBJ2-5; 9 bases agree with TRBD1. The J call may be mistaken, given a closer DNA end match to TRBJ2-7. The CDR3 sequence is 14 residues long. Germline V gives CDR1 PRHDT, CDR2 FYEKMQ (reference sequence).

This clone turned up a few times. The chain combines TRBV5-6 with TRBJ1-5, with unresolved D. This CDR3 is 16 amino acids long. Trimming cost V 2 bases and J 5 bases, with 17 bases left between them. Germline V CDR1 and CDR2: SGHDT, YYEEEE. The CDR3 region is CASSFYWQEPHQPQHF. CDR3 bases: TGTGCCAGCAGCTTTTATTGGCAGGAACCGCATCAGCCCCAGCATTTT. Drawing the rest from reference TRBV5-6 and TRBJ1-5, the complete variable domain is DAGVTQSPTHLIKTRGQQVTLRCSPKSGHDTVSWYQQALGQGPQFIFQYYEEEERQRGNFPDRFSGHQFPNYSSELNVNALLLGDSALYLCASSFYWQEPHQPQHFGDGTRLSIL.

This sequence joins TRBV28 and TRBJ2-1; a possible D gene is TRBD1 (6 bases). The CDR3 is 13 residues long. Trimming shortened V by 7 bases and J by 0 bases, and 7 bases separated the two germline ends. Germline V gene sequence: CDR1 MDHEN, CDR2 SYDVKM. In DNA, the CDR3 is TGTGCCAGCACCAGGGGCTCCTACAATGAGCAGTTCTTC. As protein: CASTRGSYNEQFF.

V usage is TRBV27 and J usage is TRBJ2-1; 10 bases fit TRBD1. The CDR3 consists of 16 residues. From germline, CDR1 is MNHEY and CDR2 SMNVEV (reference sequence). Unmatched junction bases numbered 12, after V lost 6 bases and J lost 7 bases. The CDR3 loop is CASRLGTGVSANEQFF. The CDR3 DNA reads TGTGCCAGCAGGCTGGGGACAGGGGTCTCGGCGAATGAGCAGTTCTTC.

The chain joins TRBV6-1 to TRBJ1-2, with 7 bases fitting TRBD1. The germline gives CDR1 MNHNS, CDR2 SASEGT. The CDR3 consists of 15 residues. Trimming removed 6 bases from V and 7 bases from J; junction bases left unmatched: 14. The CDR3 region is CASSDYLQGLGGYTF. CDR3 bases: TGTGCCAGCAGCGACTACTTACAGGGGCTTGGTGGCTACACCTTC.

The rearrangement links TRBV18 to TRBJ2-5; TRBD2 aligns across 7 bases. The trim removed 6 bases at V and 3 bases at J, leaving 16 bases unmatched. Germline loops: CDR1 KGHSH, CDR2 LQKENI. The CDR3 runs 17 residues. As DNA, the CDR3 is TGTGCCAGCTCGCTATGGTCAGCGGGACTCGCGGAAGAGACCCAGTACTTC. This translates into CASSLWSAGLAEETQYF.

This clone was observed once. The rearrangement joins TRBV18 to TRBJ1-2, with 7 bases that match TRBD1. Trimming cost V 2 bases and J 4 bases; bases outside gene matches: 10. The CDR3 is 16 amino acids. Germline lookup yields CDR1 KGHSH and CDR2 LQKENI. The CDR3 loop is CASSPERSGTVYGYTF. DNA of the CDR3: TGTGCCAGCTCACCAGAACGTAGCGGGACAGTCTATGGCTACACCTTC.

The chain carries TRBV2 and TRBJ1-1, with D perhaps TRBD1 (6 bases). The ends were cut back, 4 bases at V and 0 bases at J, with 9 bases in the middle. Germline loops: CDR1 SNHLY, CDR2 FYNNEI. CDR3 length equals 14 residues. This chain's CDR3 is CASSVTGMNTEAFF. CDR3 sequence (DNA): TGTGCCAGCAGTGTGACAGGCATGAACACTGAAGCTTTCTTT.

Only a few counts were recorded for this clone. The chain combines TRBV18 with TRBJ1-1; 8 bases are shared with TRBD1. V lost 5 bases and J lost 5; bases outside the gene matches: 7. The CDR3 is 14 residues long. Germline lookup yields CDR1 KGHSH and CDR2 LQKENI. The CDR3 loop reads CASSDNRGVTEAFF. CDR3 nucleotides: TGTGCCAGCTCAGACAACAGGGGGGTAACTGAAGCTTTCTTT.

This chain connects TRBV7-2 to TRBJ2-7, with 10 bases lining up with TRBD1. The germline CDR1 and CDR2 sequences are SGHTA and FQGNSA. CDR3 length: 14 amino acids. With 5 bases clipped from V and 4 bases from J, the junction kept 5 bases outside the gene matches. CDR3 protein: CASSPRDRGYEQYF. CDR3 nucleotide sequence: TGTGCCAGCAGCCCCCGGGACAGGGGTTACGAGCAGTACTTC.

The rearrangement links TRBV5-1 to TRBJ2-3, with TRBD2 matching 7 bases. Unmatched junction bases numbered 5, after V lost 0 bases and J lost 1 base. Germline CDR1 is SGHRS and CDR2 is YFSETQ. CDR3 length: 16 amino acids. In DNA, the CDR3 is TGCGCCAGCAGCTTGGGGACGGGAGGAGGCACAGATACGCAGTATTTT. It encodes CASSLGTGGGTDTQYF.

The chain combines TRBV27 with TRBJ2-2, with D perhaps given as TRBD1 or TRBD2 (6 bases each). The germline V gene has CDR1 MNHEY and CDR2 SMNVEV (reference sequence). The length of the CDR3 is 17 residues. V lost 5 bases and J lost 4, with 20 bases in between. In DNA form, the CDR3 reads TGTGCCAGCAGTCCCCACCCGGGGGCGCGGGGCACCGGGGAGCTGTTTTTT. This encodes CASSPHPGARGTGELFF.

Of note for this clone: It may be a read error: a sequence one base away is much more abundant. Additional DNA sequences in this sample encode the identical CDR3. CDR3 residues: CASRYSNQPQHF. For the CDR3, the DNA is TGTGCCAGCAGATATAGCAATCAGCCCCAGCATTTT. The chain combines TRBV2 with TRBJ1-5; D remains ambiguous. The CDR3 loop spans 12 amino acids. Per the germline V gene, CDR1 is SNHLY and CDR2 is FYNNEI. The ends were cut back, 6 bases at V and 0 bases at J, with 3 bases in the middle.

This clone has only a few counts. This rearrangement joins TRBV15 to TRBJ2-7, with TRBD2 identical over 9 bases. The ends lost 1 base at V and 7 bases at J; junction bases unmatched: 8. The CDR3 runs to 15 residues. The germline CDR1 and CDR2 sequences are LNHNV and YYDKDF (reference sequence). Here the CDR3 reads CATSRGGLASGEQYF. In DNA, the CDR3 is TGTGCCACCAGCAGAGGGGGACTAGCCTCTGGGGAGCAGTACTTC.

This clone turned up a few times. The gene calls are TRBV12-5 and TRBJ2-5; 8 bases line up with TRBD2. V was pared by 4 bases and J by 5 bases, with 9 bases of the junction left unmatched. The CDR3 has 15 amino acids. The germline gives CDR1 LGHNT, CDR2 FRNRAP. The CDR3 loop reads CASGSSLPGGETQYF. For the CDR3, the DNA is TGTGCTAGTGGTTCCTCTTTACCGGGAGGGGAGACCCAGTACTTC.

The chain recombines TRBV28 with TRBJ1-5, with 9 bases aligning to TRBD1. The trim removed 5 bases at V and 4 bases at J, leaving 3 bases unmatched. The V gene's germline CDR1 is MDHEN and CDR2 SYDVKM. The CDR3 is 14 amino acids. The chain's CDR3 is CASSPDRGNQPQHF. The CDR3 coding sequence is TGTGCCAGCAGTCCGGACAGGGGAAATCAGCCCCAGCATTTT.

The V gene is TRBV5-1, the J gene TRBJ2-1; weak D call: TRBD2 (6 bases). The CDR3 spans 16 residues. Trimming left V 4 bases short and J 1 base short, with 15 bases between. Germline CDR1 is SGHRS and CDR2 is YFSETQ. DNA for the CDR3: TGCGCCAGCAGCCCGGAGGGGCCCACATCCTACAATGAGCAGTTCTTC. This codes for CASSPEGPTSYNEQFF.

The CDR3 nucleotides read TGTGCCAGCAGCAAGGGAGAACTTAGGGGCGAGCAGTTCTTC. Amino acids: CASSKGELRGEQFF. The V call is TRBV21-1, the J call TRBJ2-1. TRBV21-1 is designated a pseudogene. The CDR3 covers 14 residues.

The chain links TRBV27 to TRBJ2-3; 14 bases are shared with TRBD2. Germline V lookup: CDR1 MNHEY, CDR2 SMNVEV (reference sequence). V lost 5 bases and J lost 6; bases outside the gene matches: 7. This CDR3 has 16 residues. CDR3 in DNA: TGTGCCAGCAGTCGGTTGACTAGCGGGAGGGCGGATACGCAGTATTTT. This sequence encodes CASSRLTSGRADTQYF.

The J gene is TRBJ2-1, the V gene TRBV5-4; D is perhaps TRBD2 (7 bases). V was clipped by 0 bases and J by 7 bases, with 20 bases between them. The CDR3 length is 17 residues. Looked up from germline, CDR1 is SGHNT and CDR2 is YYREEE (reference sequence). CDR3 region: CASSLGSWARGGNEQFF. The CDR3 region has the DNA TGTGCCAGCAGCTTGGGTTCTTGGGCCAGGGGAGGGAATGAGCAGTTCTTC.

This clone was counted a few times. The rearrangement uses TRBV28 and TRBJ1-5; D unresolved. Trimming removed 8 bases from V and 0 bases from J, with 5 bases in between. The CDR3 covers 12 residues. CDR1 and CDR2 from the germline V gene are MDHEN and SYDVKM. CDR3 residues: CASCVSNQPQHF. CDR3 bases: TGTGCCAGCTGTGTTAGCAATCAGCCCCAGCATTTT.